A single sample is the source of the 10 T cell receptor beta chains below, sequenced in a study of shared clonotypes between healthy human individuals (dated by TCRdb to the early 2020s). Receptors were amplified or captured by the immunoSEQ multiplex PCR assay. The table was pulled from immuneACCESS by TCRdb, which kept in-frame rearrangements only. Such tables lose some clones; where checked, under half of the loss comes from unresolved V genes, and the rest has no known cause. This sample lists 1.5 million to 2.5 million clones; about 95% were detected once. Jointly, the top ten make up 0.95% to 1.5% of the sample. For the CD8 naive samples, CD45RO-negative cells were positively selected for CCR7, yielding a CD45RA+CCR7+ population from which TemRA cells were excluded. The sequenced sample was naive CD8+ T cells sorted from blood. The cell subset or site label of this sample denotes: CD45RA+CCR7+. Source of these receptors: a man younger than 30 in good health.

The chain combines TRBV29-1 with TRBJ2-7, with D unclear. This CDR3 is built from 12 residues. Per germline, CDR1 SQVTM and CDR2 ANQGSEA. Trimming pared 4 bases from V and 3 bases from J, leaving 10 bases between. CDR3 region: CSVVGSYYEQYF. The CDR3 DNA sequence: TGCAGCGTTGTCGGCAGTTACTACGAGCAGTACTTC.

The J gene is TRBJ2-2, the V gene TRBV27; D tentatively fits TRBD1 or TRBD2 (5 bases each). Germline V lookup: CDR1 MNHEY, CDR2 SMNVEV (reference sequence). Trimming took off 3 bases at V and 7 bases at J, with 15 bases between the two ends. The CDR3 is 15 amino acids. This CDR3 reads CASSFKGELGGELFF. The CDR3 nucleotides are TGTGCCAGCAGTTTCAAAGGGGAGCTGGGCGGGGAGCTGTTTTTT.

The CDR3 nucleotides are TGCGCCAGCAGCCCATCGGGACAGGGTTCCTACGAGCAGTACTTC. Its protein is CASSPSGQGSYEQYF. This chain uses TRBV4-1 with TRBJ2-7, with TRBD1 matching 9 bases. V lost 4 bases and J lost 1; bases outside the gene matches: 5. The CDR3 loop spans 15 amino acids. Germline V gene lookup returns CDR1 MGHRA and CDR2 YSYEKL.

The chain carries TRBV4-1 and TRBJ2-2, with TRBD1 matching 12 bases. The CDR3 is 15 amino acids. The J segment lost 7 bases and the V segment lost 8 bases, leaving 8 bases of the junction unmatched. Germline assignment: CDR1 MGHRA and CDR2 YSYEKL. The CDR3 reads CASQPGQGAIGELFF. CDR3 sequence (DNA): TGCGCCAGCCAGCCGGGACAGGGGGCAATCGGGGAGCTGTTTTTT.

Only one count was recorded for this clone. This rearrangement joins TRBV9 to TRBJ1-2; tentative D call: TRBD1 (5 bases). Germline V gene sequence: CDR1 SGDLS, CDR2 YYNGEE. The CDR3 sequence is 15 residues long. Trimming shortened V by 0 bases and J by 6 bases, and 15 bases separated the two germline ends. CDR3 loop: CASSVDDGTGDGYTF. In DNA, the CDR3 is TGTGCCAGCAGCGTAGATGACGGGACGGGTGATGGCTACACCTTC.

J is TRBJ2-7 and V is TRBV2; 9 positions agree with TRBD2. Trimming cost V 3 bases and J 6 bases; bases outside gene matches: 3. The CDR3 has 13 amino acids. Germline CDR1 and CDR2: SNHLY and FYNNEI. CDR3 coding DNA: TGTGCCAGCAGTGAGGCGGGGGGGGTCGAGCAGTACTTC. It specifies CASSEAGGVEQYF.

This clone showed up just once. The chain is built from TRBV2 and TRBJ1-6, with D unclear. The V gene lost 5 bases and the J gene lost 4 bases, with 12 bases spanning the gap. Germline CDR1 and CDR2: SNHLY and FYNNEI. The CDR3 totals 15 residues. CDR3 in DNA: TGTGCCAGCAGTCCCCGGGAATTTTATAATTCACCCCTCCACTTT. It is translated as CASSPREFYNSPLHF.

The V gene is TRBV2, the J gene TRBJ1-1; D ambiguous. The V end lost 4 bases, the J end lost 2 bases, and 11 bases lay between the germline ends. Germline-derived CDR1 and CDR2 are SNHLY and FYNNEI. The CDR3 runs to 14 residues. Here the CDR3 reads CASSVPEKNTEAFF. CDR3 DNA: TGTGCCAGCAGTGTTCCGGAGAAAAACACTGAAGCTTTCTTT.

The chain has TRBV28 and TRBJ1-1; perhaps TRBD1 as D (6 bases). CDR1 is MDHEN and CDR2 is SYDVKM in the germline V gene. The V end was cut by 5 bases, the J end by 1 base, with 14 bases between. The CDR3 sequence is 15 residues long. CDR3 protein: CASSLTGTQNTEAFF. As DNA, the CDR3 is TGTGCCAGCAGTCTGACCGGGACACAGAACACTGAAGCTTTCTTT.

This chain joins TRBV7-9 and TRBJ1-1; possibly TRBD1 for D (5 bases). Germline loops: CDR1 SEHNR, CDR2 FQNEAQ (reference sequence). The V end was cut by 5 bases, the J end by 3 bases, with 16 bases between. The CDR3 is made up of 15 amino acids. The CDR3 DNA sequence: TGTGCCAGCAGCCCTGCAGAGGGAGGGGACACTGAAGCTTTCTTT. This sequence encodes CASSPAEGGDTEAFF.